This T cell receptor (beta chain) was sequenced in a study of shared clonotypes between healthy human individuals. Findings and caveats of the study: Sharing across a few donors was seen in 4% to 5% of naive CD4 clonotypes.

An even split of each subset's genomic DNA across several immunoSEQ plates was performed. Sorted-subset replicate PCRs used 200 ng DNA, around 31,000 T cell genomes. Repertoires were generated with immunoSEQ multiplex PCR, while TCRdb's copy carries only in-frame clones and drops some. The repertoire includes around 1,900,000 clones, about 93% of them detected once, and about 1.7% sits in the top ten. Positive CCR7 selection of CD45RO-negative cells yielded the naive CD8 cells, and terminally differentiated effector memory CD45RA+ cells were excluded. Donation came from healthy HIV-negative adults that had no recent acute infections or vaccinations. To note about this clone: Its specificity is not known.

Trimming removed 5 bases from V and 1 base from J, with 13 bases in between. Germline V CDR1 and CDR2: SGHRS, YFSETQ. This CDR3 contains 16 residues. The gene calls are TRBV5-1 and TRBJ2-6, with D tentatively TRBD2 (5 bases). Sequencing input: naive CD8+ T cells from PBMCs. This TCR derives from a man between 18 and 29 years old in good health. Some clones in this sample may be carry-over from other donors' samples. The CDR3 region is CASRVVSGSGANVLTF. As DNA, the CDR3 is TGCGCCAGCAGGGTGGTATCGGGATCTGGGGCCAACGTCCTGACTTTC.